What follows are 10 T cell receptor beta chains derived from one specimen sequenced in a study of T cell responses to AZD1222 COVID-19 vaccine. The table came from immunoSEQ multiplex PCR; TCRdb's copy has only in-frame clones and leaves some out. The sample lists around 170,000 clones, just over 90% occurring once. The source material was peripheral blood, sampled on day 0 of AZD1222 vaccination. Source of these receptors: an adult in good health.

The chain links TRBV5-1 to TRBJ1-1; 7 nucleotides agree with TRBD1. Trimming removed 2 bases from V and 4 bases from J; junction bases left unmatched: 8. Germline V gene lookup returns CDR1 SGHRS and CDR2 YFSETQ. The CDR3 contains 15 residues. The chain's CDR3 is CASSFDQQGSTEAFF. CDR3 sequence (DNA): TGCGCCAGCAGCTTTGACCAACAGGGGAGCACTGAAGCTTTCTTT.

CDR3 region: CASSLDGREQYF. DNA of the CDR3: TGTGCCAGCAGCTTAGATGGTAGAGAGCAGTACTTC. The chain carries TRBV7-9 and TRBJ2-7; no definite D call. V lost 1 base and J lost 7, with 8 bases in between. Looked up from germline, CDR1 is SEHNR and CDR2 is FQNEAQ (reference sequence). CDR3 size: 12 residues.

This clone occurred once. This chain links TRBV6-5 with TRBJ1-3; a possible D gene is TRBD1 (5 bases). The CDR3 consists of 14 residues. V was shortened by 1 base and J by 8 bases, with 12 bases between the two germline ends. Germline lookup yields CDR1 MNHEY and CDR2 SVGAGI. CDR3 region: CASSYFRGADTIYF. The CDR3 nucleotides are TGTGCCAGCAGTTACTTTCGGGGCGCGGACACCATATATTTT.

V usage is TRBV28 and J usage is TRBJ2-5; possible D gene TRBD1, 7 bases. Trimming shortened V by 3 bases and J by 6 bases, and 14 bases separated the two germline ends. The CDR3 length is 14 residues. CDR1 is MDHEN, CDR2 SYDVKM, per germline. The CDR3 is CASSFGAGGKTQYF. DNA of the CDR3: TGTGCCAGCAGTTTTGGGGCAGGGGGGAAGACCCAGTACTTC.

V is TRBV27 and J is TRBJ2-3; D unresolved. Trimming removed 6 bases from V and 0 bases from J, with 16 bases in between. This CDR3 is built from 16 residues. The germline V gene has CDR1 MNHEY and CDR2 SMNVEV (reference sequence). CDR3 protein: CASSRRPETSTDTQYF. The CDR3 DNA is TGTGCCAGCAGCCGTAGACCGGAGACTAGCACAGATACGCAGTATTTT.

The chain joins TRBV2 to TRBJ1-5; 8 nucleotides align to TRBD1. The CDR3 covers 15 residues. V lost 7 bases and J lost 7; bases outside the gene matches: 12. Germline loops: CDR1 SNHLY, CDR2 FYNNEI. DNA for the CDR3: TGTGCCAGCACGGAGACAGGGGTAAAGGGGCAGCCCCAGCATTTT. Translating gives CASTETGVKGQPQHF. The whole variable domain, filled in from reference TRBV2 and TRBJ1-5, reads EPEVTQTPSHQVTQMGQEVILRCVPISNHLYFYWYRQILGQKVEFLVSFYNNEISEKSEIFDDQFSVERPDGSNFTLKIRSTKLEDSAMYFCASTETGVKGQPQHFGDGTRLSIL.

This clone was counted a single time. The J gene is TRBJ1-6, the V gene TRBV6-8; 7 bases are shared with TRBD1. The CDR3 contains 13 residues. The V segment lost 7 bases and the J segment 10 bases; nucleotides outside the gene matches: 7. Germline V gives CDR1 MNHGY, CDR2 SAAAGT. CDR3: CASTLRGGSPLHF. CDR3 in DNA: TGTGCCAGCACTTTACGAGGGGGCTCACCCCTCCACTTT.

The chain is built from TRBV21-1 and TRBJ2-4; the table's D gene call, TRBD1, was not cross checked with the DNA. TRBV21-1 is tagged as a pseudogene. The CDR3 totals 17 residues. This CDR3 reads CASSKAAVRTEKNIQYF. The CDR3 DNA reads as TGTGCCAGCAGCAAGGCGGCCGTTCGGACAGAGAAAAACATTCAGTACTTC.

The chain's CDR3 is CASRTGTSGETQYF. The DNA for the CDR3 is TGCGCCAGCAGAACCGGGACTAGCGGAGAGACCCAGTACTTC. The chain has TRBV5-1 and TRBJ2-5, with 11 positions matching TRBD2. Trimming at V came to 5 bases and at J to 4 bases, leaving 4 bases not matched to a gene. The CDR3 length is 14 residues. Germline V gene lookup returns CDR1 SGHRS and CDR2 YFSETQ.

This clone is a singleton in its sample. The rearrangement uses TRBV7-3 and TRBJ2-3; 7 bases match TRBD1. V shed 2 bases, J shed 2 bases, and the junction held 4 bases outside the gene matches. Germline CDR1 is SGHTA and CDR2 is FQGTGA. This CDR3 is built from 15 residues. CDR3 nucleotide sequence: TGTGCCAGCAGCTTATTCGGACAGGCCACAGATACGCAGTATTTT. Translation: CASSLFGQATDTQYF.